This TCR beta chain is drawn from a study of identifying expanded T cells in peripheral blood. Here immunoSEQ multiplex PCR was the method, and the copy in TCRdb shows in-frame clones only, minus some. The data show fewer than 55,000 clones, 65% to 90% seen once. Germline loops: CDR1 SGDLS, CDR2 YYNGEE. The CDR3 length is 13 residues. Trimming removed 4 bases from V and 6 bases from J, with 13 bases in between. Study-wide findings and caveats: Roughly 1.2 clones differed between technical replicates, versus approximately 17 and 20 over time.

Concerning this clone: The antigen remains unidentified.

The sequence was obtained from a person aged 18 to 75 in good health. The sample was blood. The chain employs TRBV9 and TRBJ1-2, with D maybe TRBD1 (6 bases). CDR3 DNA: TGTGCCAGCAGCCCCAGTGGGGACAATGGCTACACCTTC. It translates to CASSPSGDNGYTF.